The 6 T cell receptor beta chains presented below share a single source sample, sequenced in a study of blood T cell repertoires in COVID-19. Assay used: immunoSEQ multiplex PCR; TCRdb lists only in-frame clones, some missing. This sample has roughly 150,000 clones; around 80% occur once, and the top ten carry approximately 9.7%. Sequenced input: peripheral blood. These receptors were taken from a woman aged 50 to 65 with acute or convalescent COVID-19.

This rearrangement joins TRBV5-4 to TRBJ2-1; 9 bases fit TRBD1. V gave up 3 bases and J gave up 8 bases; unmatched junction bases: 12. CDR1 is SGHNT, CDR2 YYREEE, per germline (reference sequence). This CDR3 contains 16 residues. CDR3 residues: CASSSTATGGRDEQFF. Here the CDR3 DNA reads TGTGCCAGCAGCTCGACGGCCACAGGGGGCCGCGATGAGCAGTTCTTC.

CDR3 DNA sequence: TGTGCCAGCAGACCGGGACAGGGGACATACGAGCAGTACTTC. Amino acids: CASRPGQGTYEQYF. The rearrangement links TRBV6-5 to TRBJ2-7; 10 nucleotides agree with TRBD1. The CDR3 covers 14 residues. J was trimmed by 4 bases and V by 6 bases; bases with no gene match: 6. Germline CDR1 reads MNHEY; CDR2 reads SVGAGI.

The chain joins TRBV19 to TRBJ2-1; 8 bases are a match to TRBD1. The CDR3 is 12 amino acids. Germline V lookup: CDR1 LNHDA, CDR2 SQIVND (reference sequence). J was trimmed by 10 bases and V by 5 bases; bases with no gene match: 4. This CDR3 is CASSQGAWEQFF. In DNA, the CDR3 is TGTGCCAGTAGTCAGGGGGCATGGGAGCAGTTCTTC.

The chain couples TRBV3-1 (or the pseudogene TRBV3-2) to TRBJ1-2; 10 positions agree with TRBD1. Germline V lookup: CDR1 LGHDT, CDR2 YNNKEL (reference sequence). The CDR3 consists of 16 residues. With 1 base clipped from V and 8 bases from J, the junction kept 10 bases outside the gene matches. The CDR3 reads CASSQGPLGQGLGYTF. The CDR3 DNA reads as TGTGCCAGCAGCCAAGGCCCCCTGGGACAGGGGTTAGGCTACACCTTC.

The rearrangement uses TRBV27 and TRBJ2-5; possibly TRBD2 for D (7 bases). Germline CDR1 and CDR2: MNHEY and SMNVEV (reference sequence). This CDR3 spans 15 amino acids. V lost 3 bases, J lost 5 bases, and 16 bases lay in between. The CDR3 spells CASSFMGGRGETQYF. Written as DNA, the CDR3 is TGTGCCAGCAGTTTTATGGGGGGGCGCGGTGAGACCCAGTACTTC.

The chain joins TRBV7-9 to TRBJ2-7; possible D gene TRBD2, 5 bases. This CDR3 has 16 residues. The V end was cut by 2 bases, the J end by 0 bases, with 14 bases between. Germline V gene lookup returns CDR1 SEHNR and CDR2 FQNEAQ (reference sequence). The CDR3 nucleotides read TGTGCCAGCAGCTTAAATTCACGGGGAAGCTCCTACGAGCAGTACTTC. Residues: CASSLNSRGSSYEQYF. Based on the CDR3 plus reference TRBV7-9 and TRBJ2-7, the full variable domain is DTGVSQNPRHKITKRGQNVTFRCDPISEHNRLYWYRQTLGQGPEFLTYFQNEAQLEKSRLLSDRFSAERPKGSFSTLEIQRTEQGDSAMYLCASSLNSRGSSYEQYFGPGTRLTVT.